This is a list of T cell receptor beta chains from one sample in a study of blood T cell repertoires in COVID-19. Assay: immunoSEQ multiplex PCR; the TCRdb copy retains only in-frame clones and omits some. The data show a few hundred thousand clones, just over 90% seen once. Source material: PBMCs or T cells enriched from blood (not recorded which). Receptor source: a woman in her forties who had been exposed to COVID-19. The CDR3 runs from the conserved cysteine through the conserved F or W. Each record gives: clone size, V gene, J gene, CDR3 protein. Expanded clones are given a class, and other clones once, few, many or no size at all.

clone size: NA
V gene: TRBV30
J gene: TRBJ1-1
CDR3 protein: CASQNQGNTEAFF

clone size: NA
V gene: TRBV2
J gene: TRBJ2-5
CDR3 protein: CASSRTGQETQYF

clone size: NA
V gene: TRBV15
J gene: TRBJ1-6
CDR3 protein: CATSGTGLEPLHF

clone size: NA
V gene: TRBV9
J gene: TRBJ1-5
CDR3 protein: CASSVGPQPADQPQHF

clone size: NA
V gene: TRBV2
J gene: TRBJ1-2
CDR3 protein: CASGALTDLRGYTF

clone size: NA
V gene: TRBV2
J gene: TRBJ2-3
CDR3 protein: CASERLGAAADTQYF

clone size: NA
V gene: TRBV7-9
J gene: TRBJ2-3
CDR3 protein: CASSLGSSGGPSTDTQYF

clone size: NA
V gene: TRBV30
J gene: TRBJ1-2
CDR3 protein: CAWSGTGERGYTF

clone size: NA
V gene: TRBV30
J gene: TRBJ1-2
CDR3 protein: CAWTKPSHSYGYTF

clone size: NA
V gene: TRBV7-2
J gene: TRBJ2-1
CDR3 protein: CASSLVGSGRYNEQFF

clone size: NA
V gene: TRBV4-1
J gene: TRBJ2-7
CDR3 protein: CASSQAPGQGGEEQYF

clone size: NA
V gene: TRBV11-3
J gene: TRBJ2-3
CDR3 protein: CASSLDRRGTQYF

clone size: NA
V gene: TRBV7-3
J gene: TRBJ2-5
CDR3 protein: CASSLHREETQYF

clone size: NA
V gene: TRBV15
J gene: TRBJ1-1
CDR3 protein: CATSRDLGGGDTEAFF

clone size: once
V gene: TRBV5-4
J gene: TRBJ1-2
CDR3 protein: CASSPTTGNYGYTF

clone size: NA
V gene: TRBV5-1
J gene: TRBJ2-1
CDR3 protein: CASSLGTSSEQFF

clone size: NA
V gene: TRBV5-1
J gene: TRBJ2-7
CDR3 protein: CASSLGGNRGATYEQYF

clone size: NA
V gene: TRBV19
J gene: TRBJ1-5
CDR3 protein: CASSLRGGAGQPQHF

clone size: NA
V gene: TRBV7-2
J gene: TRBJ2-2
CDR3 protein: CASSPRGTGVSTGELFF

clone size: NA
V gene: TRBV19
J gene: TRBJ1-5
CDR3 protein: CASSYDRWTTGSNQPQHF

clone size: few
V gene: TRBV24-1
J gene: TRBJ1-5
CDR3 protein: CATSDHRQGSQPQHF

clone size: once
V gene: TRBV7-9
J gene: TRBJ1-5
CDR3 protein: CASSRGNGNQPQHF

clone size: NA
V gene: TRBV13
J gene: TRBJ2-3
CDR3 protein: CASSSGPTSVRGYF

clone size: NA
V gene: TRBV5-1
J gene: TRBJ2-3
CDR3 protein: CASSLTAGTDTQYF

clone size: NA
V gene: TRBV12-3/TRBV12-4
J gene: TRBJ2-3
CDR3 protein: CASSRDRADTQYF

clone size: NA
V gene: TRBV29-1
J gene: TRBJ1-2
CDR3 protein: CSVGTSGYGYTF

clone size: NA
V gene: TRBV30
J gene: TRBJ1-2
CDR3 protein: CAWSATLHYGYTF

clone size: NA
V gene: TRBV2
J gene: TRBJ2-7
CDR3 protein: CASSSPGTGNEQYF

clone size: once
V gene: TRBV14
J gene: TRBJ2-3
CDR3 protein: CASSPLRTSGTPTDTQYF

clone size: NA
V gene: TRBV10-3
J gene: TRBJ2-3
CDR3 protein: CAISGLAGGLDTDTQYF

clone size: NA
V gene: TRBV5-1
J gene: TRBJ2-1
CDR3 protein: CASSPTSGSTNEQFF

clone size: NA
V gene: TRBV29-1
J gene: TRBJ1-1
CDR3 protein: CSTEGGATEAFF

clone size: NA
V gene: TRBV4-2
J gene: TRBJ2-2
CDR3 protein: CASSPIGLAGGGELFF

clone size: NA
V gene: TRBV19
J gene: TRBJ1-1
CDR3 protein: CASSSGQGTEAFF

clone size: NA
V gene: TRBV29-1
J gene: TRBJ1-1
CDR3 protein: CSVVTGDNTEAFF

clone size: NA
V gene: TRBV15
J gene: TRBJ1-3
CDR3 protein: CATSRDLPQGSGNTIYF

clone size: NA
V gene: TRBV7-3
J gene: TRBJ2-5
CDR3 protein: CASSFGGRGETQYF

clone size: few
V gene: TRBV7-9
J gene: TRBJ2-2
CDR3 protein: CASSLDLLITGELFF

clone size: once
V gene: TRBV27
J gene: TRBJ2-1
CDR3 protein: CASSFLHPRQTGVVLGSYNEQFF

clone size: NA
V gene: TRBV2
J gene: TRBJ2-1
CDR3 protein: CASSLVGLGDEQFF

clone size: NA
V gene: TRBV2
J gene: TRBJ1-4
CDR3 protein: CASRETSTNEKLFF

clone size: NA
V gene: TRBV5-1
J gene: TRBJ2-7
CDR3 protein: CASSPGRGSYEQYF

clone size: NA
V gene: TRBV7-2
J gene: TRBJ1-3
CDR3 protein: CASSRGTSGNTIYF

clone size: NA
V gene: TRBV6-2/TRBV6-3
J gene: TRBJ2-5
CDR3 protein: CASSYPTSGAQETQYF

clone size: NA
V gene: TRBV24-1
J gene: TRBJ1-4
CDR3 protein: CATSDPQVSEKLFF

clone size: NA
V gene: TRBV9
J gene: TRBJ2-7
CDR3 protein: CASSEGTESFYEQYF

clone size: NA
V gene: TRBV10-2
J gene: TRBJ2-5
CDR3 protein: CASSGDIAGAGGEETQYF

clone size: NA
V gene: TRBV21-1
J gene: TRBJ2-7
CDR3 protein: CASSTRLRHGRF

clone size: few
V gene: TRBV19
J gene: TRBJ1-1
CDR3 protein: CASSILSGGRIEAFF